The sequence of this T cell receptor (beta chain) was determined in a study of human T cells and chemical hapten exposure. Study in general: A patient group, mainly female, showed alopecia areata, totalis or universalis. Overall study findings and caveats: TCRs at high frequency, those above 1 in 1000, did not change with DPC sensitization. Expanded TCRs grouped into significantly more large CDR3 similarity clusters than controls produced.

Time point given: patch test 1, 2 weeks after DPC sensitization. Indicated treatment: therapeutic diphenylcyclopropenone sensitization with weekly scalp DPC. Whole blood, unfractionated, served as the material for total RNA extraction. TCRdb fed the RACE reads into MiXCR, producing one record per CDR3 protein. The table shows 80,000 to 95,000 distinct CDR3 sequences, with 9.5% to 12% occurring only once. V gave up 3 bases and J gave up 3 bases, with 6 bases separating them. This CDR3 comprises 14 residues. Per germline, CDR1 KGHSH and CDR2 LQKENI. On this clonotype: Its target is unknown.

The specimen was whole blood, collected in connection with sensitization to the hapten diphenylcyclopropenone (DPC). This receptor was taken from a woman between 45 and 65 years old with alopecia areata. Some clones in this sample may be carry-over from other donors' samples. This chain links TRBV18 with TRBJ1-6; D call uncertain. In DNA, the CDR3 is TGTGCCAGCTCACCCCTCGACTATAATTCACCCCTCCACTTT. Amino acid sequence: CASSPLDYNSPLHF.